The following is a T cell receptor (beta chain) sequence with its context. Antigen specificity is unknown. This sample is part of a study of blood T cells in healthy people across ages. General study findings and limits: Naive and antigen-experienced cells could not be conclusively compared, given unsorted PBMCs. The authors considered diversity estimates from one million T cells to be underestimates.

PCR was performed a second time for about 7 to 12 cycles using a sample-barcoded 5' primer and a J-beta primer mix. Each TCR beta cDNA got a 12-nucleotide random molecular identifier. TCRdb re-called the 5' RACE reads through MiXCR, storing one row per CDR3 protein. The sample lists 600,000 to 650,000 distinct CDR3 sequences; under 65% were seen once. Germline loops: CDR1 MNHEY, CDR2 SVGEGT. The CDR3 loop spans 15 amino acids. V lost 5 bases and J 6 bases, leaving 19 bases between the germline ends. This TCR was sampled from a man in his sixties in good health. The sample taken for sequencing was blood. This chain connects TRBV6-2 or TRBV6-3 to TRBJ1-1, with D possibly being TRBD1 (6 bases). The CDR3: CASSPNRVVGPEAFF. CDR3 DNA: TGTGCCAGCAGTCCGAACAGGGTGGTTGGGCCTGAAGCTTTCTTT.